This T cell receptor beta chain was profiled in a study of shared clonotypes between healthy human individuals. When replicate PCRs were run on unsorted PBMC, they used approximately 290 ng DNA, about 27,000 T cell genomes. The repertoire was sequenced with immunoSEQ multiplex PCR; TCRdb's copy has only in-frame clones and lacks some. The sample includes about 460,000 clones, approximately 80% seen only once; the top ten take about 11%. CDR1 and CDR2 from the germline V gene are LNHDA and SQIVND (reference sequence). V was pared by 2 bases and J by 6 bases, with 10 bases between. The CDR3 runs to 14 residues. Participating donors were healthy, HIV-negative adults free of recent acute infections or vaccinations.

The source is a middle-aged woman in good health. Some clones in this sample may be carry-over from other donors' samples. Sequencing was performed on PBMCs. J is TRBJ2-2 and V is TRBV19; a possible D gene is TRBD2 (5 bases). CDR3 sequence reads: CASSIPPGSGELFF. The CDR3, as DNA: TGTGCCAGTAGTATACCCCCGGGGTCCGGGGAGCTGTTTTTT.